This T cell receptor (beta chain) came from a study of blood T cell repertoires in COVID-19. Some clones are missing from TCRdb's copy, which holds only in-frame ones; the method was immunoSEQ multiplex PCR. The table records tens of thousands of clones, approximately 85% of them present only once. Material: peripheral blood. This TCR derives from a man older than 75 with acute or convalescent COVID-19.

The CDR3 loop reads CASSSVGQGIAEAFF. CDR3 in DNA: TGTGCCAGCAGCTCCGTGGGACAGGGAATCGCTGAAGCTTTCTTT. The rearrangement joins TRBV11-2 to TRBJ1-1; 9 nucleotides match TRBD1. V lost 4 bases and J lost 6; bases outside the gene matches: 9. CDR3 length equals 15 residues. CDR1 and CDR2 from the germline V gene are SGHAT and FQNNGV.